The next 2 T cell receptor beta chains were all read from a single sample in a study of Graves' ophthalmopathy and Graves' hyperthyroidism. RNA transcripts yielded amplified TCR beta CDR3 regions. The library came from an HTBI-primed first-round RT-PCR and a second-round multiplex PCR. TCRdb redid the calling of the multiplex PCR reads with MiXCR, one entry per CDR3 protein. Of a few hundred thousand distinct CDR3 sequences in the sample, roughly 17% were seen once. The sample was peripheral blood. The receptor set was obtained from an adult woman with stable Graves' hyperthyroidism.

This clonotype was observed many times. V gene TRBV27 combines with J gene TRBJ2-5, with 10 bases identical to TRBD1. The CDR3 runs to 15 residues. V lost 5 bases to trimming and J lost 1 base; unmatched junction nucleotides: 4. CDR1 and CDR2 (germline): MNHEY, SMNVEV (reference sequence). In DNA, the CDR3 is TGTGCCAGCAGTCGTCGGGACAGGGGCCAAGAGACCCAGTACTTC. It encodes CASSRRDRGQETQYF.

This clonotype was found many times. J is TRBJ2-7 and V is TRBV3-1; D might be TRBD1 (5 bases). The CDR3 contains 12 residues. The V end lost 6 bases, the J end lost 2 bases, and 8 bases lay between the germline ends. CDR1 LGHDT and CDR2 YNNKEL come from the germline V gene (reference sequence). The CDR3 spells CASSQGAYEQYF. CDR3 coding DNA: TGTGCCAGCAGTCAGGGCGCCTACGAGCAGTACTTC.